This T cell receptor (beta chain) derives from a study of cytomegalovirus exposure and HLA in healthy donors. V trimming: 2 bases; J trimming: 4 bases; junction bases outside the gene matches: 4. The CDR3 spans 15 residues. The V gene's germline CDR1 is SGHAT and CDR2 FQNNGV. Notes on the study in general: Researchers counted 180 or so TCR beta chains as cytomegalovirus-associated.

This clone came up a few times. The antigen remains unidentified. Assay: immunoSEQ multiplex PCR; the TCRdb copy retains only in-frame clones and omits some. In the table there are around 190,000 clones, roughly 81% of which are singletons. The source of this sequence is a woman in her twenties or thirties in good health and CMV-seronegative. The chain links TRBV11-2 to TRBJ2-7; 11 positions agree with TRBD2. The sequencing input was PBMCs. CDR3 amino acids: CASSLTTSGKYEQYF. Written as DNA, the CDR3 is TGTGCCAGCAGCTTAACGACTAGCGGGAAGTACGAGCAGTACTTC.